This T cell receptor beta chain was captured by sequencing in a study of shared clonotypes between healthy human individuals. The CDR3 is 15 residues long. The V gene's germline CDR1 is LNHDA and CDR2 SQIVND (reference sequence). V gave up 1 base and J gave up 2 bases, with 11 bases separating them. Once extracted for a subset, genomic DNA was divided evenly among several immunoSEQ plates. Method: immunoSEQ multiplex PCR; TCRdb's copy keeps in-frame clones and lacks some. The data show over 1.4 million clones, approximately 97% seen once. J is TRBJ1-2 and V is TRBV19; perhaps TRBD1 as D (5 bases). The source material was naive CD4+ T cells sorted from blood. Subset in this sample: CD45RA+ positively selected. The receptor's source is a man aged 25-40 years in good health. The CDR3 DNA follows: TGTGCCAGTAGTATAGGGGACGGCAAGAACTATGGCTACACCTTC. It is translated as CASSIGDGKNYGYTF. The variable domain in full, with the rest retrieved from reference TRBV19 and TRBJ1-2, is DGGITQSPKYLFRKEGQNVTLSCEQNLNHDAMYWYRQDPGQGLRLIYYSQIVNDFQKGDIAEGYSVSREKKESFPLTVTSAQKNPTAFYLCASSIGDGKNYGYTFGSGTRLTVV.